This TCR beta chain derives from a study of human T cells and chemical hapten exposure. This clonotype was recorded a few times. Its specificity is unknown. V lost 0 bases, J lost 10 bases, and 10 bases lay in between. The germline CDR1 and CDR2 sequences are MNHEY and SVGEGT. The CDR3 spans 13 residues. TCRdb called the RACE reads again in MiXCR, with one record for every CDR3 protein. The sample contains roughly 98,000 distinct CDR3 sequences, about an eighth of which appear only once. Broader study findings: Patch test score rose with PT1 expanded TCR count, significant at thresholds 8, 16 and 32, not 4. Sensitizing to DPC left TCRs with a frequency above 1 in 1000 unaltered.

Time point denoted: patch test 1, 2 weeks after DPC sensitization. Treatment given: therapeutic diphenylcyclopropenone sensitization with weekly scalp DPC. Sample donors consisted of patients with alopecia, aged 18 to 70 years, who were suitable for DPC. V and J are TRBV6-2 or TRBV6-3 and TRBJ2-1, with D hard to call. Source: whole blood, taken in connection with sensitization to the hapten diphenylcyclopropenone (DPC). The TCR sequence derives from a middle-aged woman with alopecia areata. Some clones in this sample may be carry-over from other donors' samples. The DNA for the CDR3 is TGTGCCAGCAGTTACTCGACCAGGAAGGAGCAGTTCTTC. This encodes CASSYSTRKEQFF.